This T cell receptor beta chain is from a study of neurological immune-mediated disorders. Study findings and constraints: Across subjects, expanded clones had no CDR3 amino acid sequences in common, pointing to private repertoires in all groups. The multiple sclerosis repertoire cluster had no association with any clinical or MRI feature.

The CDR3 has 16 amino acids. The V and J ends lost 2 bases and 5 bases, in that order; junction bases with no gene match: 8. The V gene's germline CDR1 is SGHRS and CDR2 YFSETQ. This clonotype came up many times. The antigen is unknown. Synthesis of cDNA was carried out by template-switch 5'RACE. The reaction used 10-nucleotide random UMIs. TCRdb fed the 5' RACE reads into MiXCR, producing one record per CDR3 protein. Seen here are 55,000 to 65,000 distinct CDR3 sequences, 3% to 4% observed once, and the top ten hold roughly 2.2%. This sequence was found in a woman in her forties or fifties with multiple sclerosis. This chain connects TRBV5-1 to TRBJ2-5, with 11 bases identical to TRBD2. Sequenced: PBMCs. This CDR3 is CASSFNSGRGIETQYF. CDR3 in DNA: TGCGCCAGCAGCTTCAATAGCGGGAGGGGAATTGAGACCCAGTACTTC.